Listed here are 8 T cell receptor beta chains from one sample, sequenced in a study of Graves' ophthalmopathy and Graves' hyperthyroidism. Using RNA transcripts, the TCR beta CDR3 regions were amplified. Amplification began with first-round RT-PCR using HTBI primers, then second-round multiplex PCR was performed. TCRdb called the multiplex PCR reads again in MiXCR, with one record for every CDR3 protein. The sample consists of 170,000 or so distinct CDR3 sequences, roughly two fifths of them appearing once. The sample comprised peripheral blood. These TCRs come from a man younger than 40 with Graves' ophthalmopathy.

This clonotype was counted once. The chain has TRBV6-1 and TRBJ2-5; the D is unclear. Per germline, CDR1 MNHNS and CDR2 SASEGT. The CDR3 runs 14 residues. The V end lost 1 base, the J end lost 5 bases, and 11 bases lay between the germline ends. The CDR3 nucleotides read TGTGCCAGCAGTGAAGACGAGGTTTGGGAGACCCAGTACTTC. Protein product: CASSEDEVWETQYF.

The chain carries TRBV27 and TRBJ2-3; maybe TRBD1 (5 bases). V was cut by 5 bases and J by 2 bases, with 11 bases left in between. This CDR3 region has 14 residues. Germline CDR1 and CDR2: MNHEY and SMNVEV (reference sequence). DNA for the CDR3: TGTGCCAGCAGTGAAAGGGGCCACACAGATACGCAGTATTTT. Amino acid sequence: CASSERGHTDTQYF.

The CDR3: CASSSRNRGTLSSGNTIYF. The CDR3 bases are TGTGCCAGCAGTTCAAGAAACAGGGGGACTCTGAGCTCTGGAAACACCATATATTTT. The V gene is TRBV12-3 or TRBV12-4, the J gene TRBJ1-3, with 8 bases identical to TRBD1. V trimming: 4 bases; J trimming: 0 bases; junction bases outside the gene matches: 14. There are 19 residues in the CDR3.

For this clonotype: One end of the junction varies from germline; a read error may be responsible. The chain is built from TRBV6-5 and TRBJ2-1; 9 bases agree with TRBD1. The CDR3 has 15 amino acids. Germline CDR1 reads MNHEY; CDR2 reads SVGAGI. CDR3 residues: CASSLPGQGSNEQFF. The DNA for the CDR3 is TGCGCCAGCAGTCTACCGGGACAGGGCTCGAATGAGCAGTTCTTC.

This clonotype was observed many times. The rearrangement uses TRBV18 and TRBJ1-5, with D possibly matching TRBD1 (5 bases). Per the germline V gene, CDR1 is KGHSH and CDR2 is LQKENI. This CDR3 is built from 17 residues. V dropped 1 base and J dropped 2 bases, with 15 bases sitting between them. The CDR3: CASSPRTGGVGNQPQHF. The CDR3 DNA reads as TGTGCCAGCTCACCACGCACGGGGGGGGTCGGCAATCAGCCCCAGCATTTT.

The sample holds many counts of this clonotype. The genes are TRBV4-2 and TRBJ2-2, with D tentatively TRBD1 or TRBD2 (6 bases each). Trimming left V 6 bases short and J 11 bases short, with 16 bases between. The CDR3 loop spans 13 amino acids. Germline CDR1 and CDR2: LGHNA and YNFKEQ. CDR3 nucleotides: TGTGCCAGCAGTAGAGGGGGGAGTAGTGAGCTGTTTTTT. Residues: CASSRGGSSELFF.

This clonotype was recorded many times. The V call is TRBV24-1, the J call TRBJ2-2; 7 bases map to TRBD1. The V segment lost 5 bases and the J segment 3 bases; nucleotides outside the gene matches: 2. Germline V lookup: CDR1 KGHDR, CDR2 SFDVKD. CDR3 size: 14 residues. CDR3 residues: CATSGQGDTGELFF. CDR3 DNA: TGTGCCACCAGTGGGCAGGGGGACACCGGGGAGCTGTTTTTT.

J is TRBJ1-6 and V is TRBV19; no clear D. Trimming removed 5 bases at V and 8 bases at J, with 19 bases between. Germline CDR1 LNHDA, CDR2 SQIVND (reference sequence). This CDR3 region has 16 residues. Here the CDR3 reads CASSRSPVDPYSPLHF. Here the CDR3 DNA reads TGTGCCAGTAGTCGCTCTCCAGTGGACCCCTATTCACCCCTCCACTTT. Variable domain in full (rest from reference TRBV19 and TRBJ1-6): DGGITQSPKYLFRKEGQNVTLSCEQNLNHDAMYWYRQDPGQGLRLIYYSQIVNDFQKGDIAEGYSVSREKKESFPLTVTSAQKNPTAFYLCASSRSPVDPYSPLHFGNGTRLTVT.